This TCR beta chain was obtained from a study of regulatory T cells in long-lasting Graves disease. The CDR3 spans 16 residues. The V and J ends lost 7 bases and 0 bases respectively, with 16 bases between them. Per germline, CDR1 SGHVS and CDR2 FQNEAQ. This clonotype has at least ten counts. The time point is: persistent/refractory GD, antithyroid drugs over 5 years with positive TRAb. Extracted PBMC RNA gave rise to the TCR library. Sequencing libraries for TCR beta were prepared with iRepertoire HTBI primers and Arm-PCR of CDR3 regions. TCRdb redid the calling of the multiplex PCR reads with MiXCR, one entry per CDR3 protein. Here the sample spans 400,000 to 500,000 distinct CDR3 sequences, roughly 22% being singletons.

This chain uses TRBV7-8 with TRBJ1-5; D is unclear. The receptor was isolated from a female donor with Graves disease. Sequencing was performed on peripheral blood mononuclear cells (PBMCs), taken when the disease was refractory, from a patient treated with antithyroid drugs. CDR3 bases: TGTGCCAGCACCTCGTCGAGAGCGTATAGCAATCAGCCCCAGCATTTT. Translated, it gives CASTSSRAYSNQPQHF. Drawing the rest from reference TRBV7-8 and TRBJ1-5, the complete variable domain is GAGVSQSPRYKVAKRGQDVALRCDPISGHVSLFWYQQALGQGPEFLTYFQNEAQLDKSGLPSDRFFAERPEGSVSTLKIQRTQQEDSAVYLCASTSSRAYSNQPQHFGDGTRLSIL.